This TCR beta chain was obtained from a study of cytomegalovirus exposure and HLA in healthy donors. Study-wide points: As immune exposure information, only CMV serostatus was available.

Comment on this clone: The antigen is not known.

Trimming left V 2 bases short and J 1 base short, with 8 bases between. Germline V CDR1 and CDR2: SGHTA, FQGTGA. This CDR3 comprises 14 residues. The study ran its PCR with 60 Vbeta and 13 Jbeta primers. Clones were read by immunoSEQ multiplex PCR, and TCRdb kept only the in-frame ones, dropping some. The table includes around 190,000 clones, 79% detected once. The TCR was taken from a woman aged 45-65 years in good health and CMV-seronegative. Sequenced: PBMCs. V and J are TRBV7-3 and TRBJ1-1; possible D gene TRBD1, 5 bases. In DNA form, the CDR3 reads TGTGCCAGCAGCTTAGGACACGCGAACACTGAAGCTTTCTTT. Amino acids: CASSLGHANTEAFF. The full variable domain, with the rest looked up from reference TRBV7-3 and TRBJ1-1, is GAGVSQTPSNKVTEKGKYVELRCDPISGHTALYWYRQSLGQGPEFLIYFQGTGAADDSGLPNDRFFAVRPEGSVSTLKIQRTERGDSAVYLCASSLGHANTEAFFGQGTRLTVV.